The sequence of this TCR beta chain was determined in a study of blood T cells in healthy people across ages. Study-wide points: Samples with more naive T cells showed higher observed beta diversity. Estimates of diversity drawn from one million T cells were considered underestimates. Older age coincided with a roughly linear decline in TCR beta diversity per million T cells.

For this clonotype: Its antigen is unidentified.

Donors each provided 8 to 10 milliliters of peripheral blood. A J-beta primer mix and a sample-barcoded 5' primer were used in a second PCR of about 7 to 11 cycles. Each CDR3 protein is one row after TCRdb ran MiXCR on the 5' RACE reads. The sample lists about 680,000 distinct CDR3 sequences, 45% to 50% seen once, with approximately 32% in the top ten. The sequenced material came from blood. The TCR originated in a woman in her sixties or seventies in good health.

The CDR3 DNA sequence: TGCAGCGTAATGTCTACTGGGGCCAACGTCCTGACTTTC. This codes for CSVMSTGANVLTF. The chain links TRBV29-1 to TRBJ2-6, with no clear D. Trimming removed 6 bases from V and 2 bases from J, with 8 bases in between. CDR3 length: 13 amino acids. CDR1 and CDR2 from the germline V gene are SQVTM and ANQGSEA. The entire variable domain, with the rest obtained from reference TRBV29-1 and TRBJ2-6, is as follows: SAVISQKPSRDICQRGTSLTIQCQVDSQVTMMFWYRQQPGQSLTLIATANQGSEATYESGFVIDKFPISRPNLTFSTLTVSNMSPEDSSIYLCSVMSTGANVLTFGAGSRLTVL.